One sample yielded the 30 T cell receptor beta chains listed below, sequenced in a study of T cells after yellow fever vaccination. One entry per CDR3 protein, called by TCRdb with MiXCR from the 5' RACE reads. The sample has approximately 300,000 distinct CDR3 sequences, over 8.5% seen once. The material was CD4+ T cells sorted from PBMCs, obtained 45 days after the yellow fever booster vaccination. The origin of the receptors is a young man who received the YFV17D yellow fever vaccine.

The V gene is TRBV6-1, the J gene TRBJ1-6; 8 bases line up with TRBD1. The CDR3 spans 15 residues. J was trimmed by 8 bases and V by 0 bases; bases with no gene match: 3. The germline CDR1 and CDR2 sequences are MNHNS and SASEGT. CDR3 coding DNA: TGTGCCAGCAGTGAAGCGGACAGGGACTATTCACCCCTCCACTTT. Translating gives CASSEADRDYSPLHF.

The chain is built from TRBV18 and TRBJ1-1; D may be TRBD1 (5 bases). Germline V gene lookup returns CDR1 KGHSH and CDR2 LQKENI. The V and J ends lost 3 bases and 3 bases respectively, with 11 bases between them. This CDR3 comprises 14 residues. The CDR3 DNA reads as TGTGCCAGCTCACCGGGGTTGGGACACACTGAAGCTTTCTTT. Encoded protein: CASSPGLGHTEAFF.

V gene TRBV29-1 combines with J gene TRBJ2-5, with D unresolved. This CDR3 has 14 residues. CDR1 and CDR2 from the germline V gene are SQVTM and ANQGSEA. V was cut by 7 bases and J by 4 bases, with 19 bases left in between. The DNA of the CDR3 is TGCAGCGCCCTGGAGCCTGGGATCGGAGAGACCCAGTACTTC. Encoded protein: CSALEPGIGETQYF.

This clonotype appeared a few times. The chain uses TRBV5-1 and TRBJ2-3, with TRBD2 matching over 8 bases. The CDR3 totals 16 residues. V lost 4 bases and J lost 2; bases outside the gene matches: 9. From germline, CDR1 is SGHRS and CDR2 YFSETQ. The chain's CDR3 is CASSLDSGAYTDTQYF. DNA for the CDR3: TGCGCCAGCAGCCTAGATAGCGGGGCCTACACAGATACGCAGTATTTT.

This clonotype came up a few times. This sequence joins TRBV7-2 and TRBJ1-6; a weak D match, TRBD1 (5 bases). Trimming shortened V by 5 bases and J by 8 bases, and 25 bases separated the two germline ends. The length of the CDR3 is 18 residues. Looked up from germline, CDR1 is SGHTA and CDR2 is FQGNSA. CDR3: CASSPMAGLLEADSPLHF. Here the CDR3 DNA reads TGTGCCAGCAGCCCTATGGCGGGACTCCTGGAGGCCGATTCACCCCTCCACTTT.

This clonotype occurred a few times. The CDR3 protein is CSVERDRVSTAVSDTQYF. DNA of the CDR3: TGCAGCGTTGAACGGGACAGGGTGTCTACTGCCGTTTCGGATACGCAGTATTTT. V usage is TRBV29-1 and J usage is TRBJ2-3; 9 nucleotides agree with TRBD1. CDR1 is SQVTM, CDR2 ANQGSEA, per germline. CDR3 length: 18 amino acids. After removal of 2 bases from V and 6 bases from J, the junction contained 18 bases not matched to a gene.

The chain recombines TRBV4-3 with TRBJ1-4; TRBD1 aligns across 10 bases. Germline V gene sequence: CDR1 LGHNA, CDR2 YSLEER. V was pared by 1 base and J by 7 bases, with 0 bases of the junction left unmatched. The CDR3 runs to 14 residues. The CDR3 spells CASSQGDRGEKLFF. CDR3 DNA: TGCGCCAGCAGCCAAGGGGACAGGGGTGAAAAACTGTTTTTT.

There are a few counts of this clonotype. V usage is TRBV4-3 and J usage is TRBJ2-5; D is perhaps TRBD2 (5 bases). Germline V CDR1 and CDR2: LGHNA, YSLEER. V lost 0 bases and J lost 4, with 9 bases in between. This CDR3 contains 14 residues. CDR3 sequence: CASSQDQGRETQYF. CDR3 DNA: TGCGCCAGCAGCCAAGATCAAGGGAGAGAGACCCAGTACTTC.

The chain joins TRBV25-1 to TRBJ2-7; D remains ambiguous. The CDR3 runs to 9 residues. Germline V lookup: CDR1 MGHDK, CDR2 SYGVNS. V was clipped by 9 bases and J by 4 bases, with 4 bases between them. CDR3 sequence reads: CAREYEQYV. CDR3 coding DNA: TGTGCCAGAGAATACGAGCAGTACGTC.

This clonotype showed up just a few times. The chain links TRBV14 to TRBJ2-2; D ambiguous. CDR3 length: 19 amino acids. Germline lookup yields CDR1 SGHDN and CDR2 FVKESK. Trimming pared 0 bases from V and 0 bases from J, leaving 17 bases between. In DNA, the CDR3 is TGTGCCAGCAGCCAAGAAGGTGGTGCTGGACGGGCGAACACCGGGGAGCTGTTTTTT. Its protein is CASSQEGGAGRANTGELFF.

The rearrangement joins TRBV6-5 to TRBJ1-4; possible D gene TRBD1, 5 bases. Germline V gives CDR1 MNHEY, CDR2 SVGAGI. V was clipped by 2 bases and J by 0 bases, with 10 bases between them. The CDR3 covers 16 residues. DNA for the CDR3: TGTGCCAGCAGTTACACCCCGGGGCCAACTAATGAAAAACTGTTTTTT. Residues: CASSYTPGPTNEKLFF.

Details on this clonotype: One base away lies a much larger clone, so this may be a sequencing read error. The rearrangement uses TRBV6-2 or TRBV6-3 and TRBJ2-3, with unresolved D. CDR1 is MNHEY and CDR2 is SVGEGT in the germline V gene. The CDR3 is 12 amino acids. The ends were cut back, 6 bases at V and 1 base at J, with 5 bases in the middle. For the CDR3, the DNA is TGTGCCAGCAGGACTGGCACAGATACGCAGTATTTT. Its protein product is CASRTGTDTQYF.

The chain uses TRBV20-1 and TRBJ1-5, with a weak D call TRBD1 (6 bases). CDR3 length: 16 residues. Trimming took off 6 bases at V and 0 bases at J, with 18 bases between the two ends. Per germline, CDR1 DFQATT and CDR2 SNEGSKA (reference sequence). The CDR3 is CSALQGSPYSNQPQHF. DNA for the CDR3: TGCAGTGCGCTACAGGGTTCCCCATATAGCAATCAGCCCCAGCATTTT.

This rearrangement joins TRBV29-1 to TRBJ2-1; perhaps TRBD2 as D (5 bases). Germline V CDR1 and CDR2: SQVTM, ANQGSEA. Between the trimmed V and J ends, which lost 5 bases and 0 bases, there was a span of 8 bases. This CDR3 is 13 amino acids long. The CDR3 DNA follows: TGCAGCGTTTCGGGGAGCTCCTACAATGAGCAGTTCTTC. Amino acid sequence: CSVSGSSYNEQFF.

V is TRBV18 and J is TRBJ2-3; the D gene could be TRBD1 or TRBD2 (6 bases each). Per germline, CDR1 KGHSH and CDR2 LQKENI. The length of the CDR3 is 14 residues. Trimming removed 2 bases at V and 6 bases at J, with 12 bases between. CDR3 protein: CASSPGPGADTQYF. For the CDR3, the DNA is TGTGCCAGCTCACCAGGACCGGGGGCTGATACGCAGTATTTT.

This clonotype was recorded a few times. This chain joins TRBV5-1 and TRBJ2-5; tentatively, D is TRBD1 (5 bases). CDR3 length: 13 residues. Germline V lookup: CDR1 SGHRS, CDR2 YFSETQ. V lost 4 bases and J lost 3, with 10 bases in between. CDR3 nucleotides: TGCGCCAGCAGCGCAGGCAGGGAAGAGACCCAGTACTTC. Amino acid sequence: CASSAGREETQYF.

This clonotype was found a few times. This sequence joins TRBV21-1 and TRBJ2-7. TRBV21-1 is deemed a pseudogene. The CDR3 loop spans 14 amino acids. The CDR3 bases are TGTGCCAGCAGCAAACACCCAGGTCCCTACGAGCAGTACTTC. Amino acids: CASSKHPGPYEQYF.

V and J are TRBV7-2 and TRBJ2-1; D unclear. V gave up 3 bases and J gave up 7 bases, with 10 bases separating them. The germline CDR1 and CDR2 sequences are SGHTA and FQGNSA. This CDR3 has 13 residues. The CDR3 nucleotides are TGTGCCAGCAGCTTCCCCAGTTTGAATGAGCAGTTCTTC. This encodes CASSFPSLNEQFF.

V and J are TRBV20-1 and TRBJ2-7, with 8 bases identical to TRBD2. CDR1 and CDR2 (germline): DFQATT, SNEGSKA (reference sequence). This CDR3 region has 13 residues. J lost 7 bases, V lost 6 bases, and 11 bases had no gene match. The CDR3 protein is CSAPGAGAGEQYF. CDR3 bases: TGCAGTGCCCCTGGAGCGGGGGCTGGTGAGCAGTACTTC.

The rearrangement joins TRBV19 to TRBJ2-7, with 7 bases identical to TRBD1. Germline trimming cut 5 bases from V and 3 bases from J; bases unmatched to any gene: 10. The length of the CDR3 is 15 residues. Germline V lookup: CDR1 LNHDA, CDR2 SQIVND (reference sequence). This CDR3 reads CASSGRRGRLYEQYF. The CDR3 DNA is TGTGCCAGTAGTGGTCGCAGGGGGAGACTCTACGAGCAGTACTTC.

The chain has TRBV10-3 and TRBJ1-1; 7 bases line up with TRBD1. This CDR3 has 14 residues. J lost 9 bases, V lost 3 bases, and 10 bases had no gene match. From germline, CDR1 is ENHRY and CDR2 SYGVKD. The CDR3 region has the DNA TGTGCCATCAGTGAAGTATCGGACAGGCCCCAAGCTTTCTTT. The encoded protein is CAISEVSDRPQAFF.

The chain recombines TRBV7-2 with TRBJ2-3; possible D gene TRBD1, 5 bases. In germline, CDR1 is SGHTA, CDR2 FQGNSA. Trimming took off 4 bases at V and 6 bases at J, with 20 bases between the two ends. The CDR3 runs to 16 residues. The CDR3 here is CASSSTAGAIGDTQYF. CDR3 nucleotides: TGTGCCAGCAGCTCCACAGCTGGGGCAATCGGGGATACGCAGTATTTT.

In this sample, this clonotype turned up a few times. The J gene is TRBJ2-1, the V gene TRBV5-1, with D tentatively TRBD1 (6 bases). The CDR3 spans 14 residues. V lost 3 bases and J 8 bases, leaving 15 bases between the germline ends. Per the germline V gene, CDR1 is SGHRS and CDR2 is YFSETQ. The CDR3 loop is CASSSSPGDDEQFF. The CDR3 coding sequence is TGCGCCAGCAGCTCCTCCCCAGGGGACGATGAGCAGTTCTTC.

The rearrangement uses TRBV6-5 and TRBJ2-2, with no clear D. V lost 2 bases to trimming and J lost 1 base, with 11 bases between them. The CDR3 length is 16 residues. In germline, CDR1 is MNHEY, CDR2 SVGAGI. CDR3 in DNA: TGTGCCAGCAGTTACGTTACAGCCGAGAACACCGGGGAGCTGTTTTTT. Protein sequence: CASSYVTAENTGELFF.

The chain uses TRBV19 and TRBJ2-4; D is perhaps TRBD2 (6 bases). CDR1 and CDR2 from the germline V gene are LNHDA and SQIVND (reference sequence). The V and J ends lost 5 bases and 7 bases respectively, with 12 bases between them. This CDR3 region has 13 residues. The CDR3 reads CASSLPGSNIQYF. Written as DNA, the CDR3 is TGTGCCAGTAGTCTTCCCGGGAGCAACATTCAGTACTTC.

This clonotype showed up just a few times. This sequence joins TRBV5-4 and TRBJ1-1; maybe TRBD1 (6 bases). V lost 3 bases and J lost 0, with 18 bases in between. Germline CDR1 SGHNT, CDR2 YYREEE (reference sequence). The CDR3 covers 17 residues. In DNA, the CDR3 is TGTGCCAGCAGCTCGAGCTCCGGGACAACCATGAACACTGAAGCTTTCTTT. Translated: CASSSSSGTTMNTEAFF. Together with reference TRBV5-4 and TRBJ1-1, the CDR3 gives the full variable domain: ETGVTQSPTHLIKTRGQQVTLRCSSQSGHNTVSWYQQALGQGPQFIFQYYREEENGRGNFPPRFSGLQFPNYSSELNVNALELDDSALYLCASSSSSGTTMNTEAFFGQGTRLTVV.

This clonotype was detected a few times. J is TRBJ2-6 and V is TRBV3-1; D is uncertain. From germline, CDR1 is LGHDT and CDR2 YNNKEL (reference sequence). V was clipped by 3 bases and J by 0 bases, with 6 bases between them. The CDR3 consists of 15 residues. CDR3 loop: CASSHNPSGANVLTF. For the CDR3, the DNA is TGTGCCAGCAGCCATAATCCCTCTGGGGCCAACGTCCTGACTTTC.

This rearrangement joins TRBV19 to TRBJ2-3; 8 bases agree with TRBD1. The V gene's germline CDR1 is LNHDA and CDR2 SQIVND (reference sequence). After removal of 6 bases from V and 2 bases from J, the junction contained 4 bases not matched to a gene. The CDR3 is 14 residues long. The chain's CDR3 is CASRHQGATDTQYF. CDR3 bases: TGTGCCAGTAGGCACCAGGGGGCCACAGATACGCAGTATTTT.

This clonotype was counted a few times. The V gene is TRBV6-2 or TRBV6-3, the J gene TRBJ2-6, with TRBD2 matching 7 bases. The CDR3 is 16 residues long. Trimming cost V 5 bases and J 2 bases; bases outside gene matches: 6. Germline V gives CDR1 MNHEY, CDR2 SVGEGT. CDR3 nucleotide sequence: TGTGCCAGCAGTACAAAGACTAGCCCTGGGGCCAACGTCCTGACTTTC. This translates into CASSTKTSPGANVLTF.

This clonotype was picked up a small number of times. The chain carries TRBV20-1 and TRBJ2-1; D unclear. The V gene's germline CDR1 is DFQATT and CDR2 SNEGSKA (reference sequence). The CDR3 contains 12 residues. The ends were cut back, 5 bases at V and 6 bases at J, with 11 bases in the middle. The CDR3 DNA reads TGCAGTGCTCCCCGGTTCAGCAATGAGCAGTTCTTC. Amino acids: CSAPRFSNEQFF.